This entry concerns a single TCR beta chain. Its antigen remains unidentified. Only in-frame clones appear in the TCRdb table, and some are missing; sequencing was by immunoSEQ multiplex PCR. Here the sample spans just over 2,000,000 clones, approximately 94% being singletons. Germline CDR1 reads MDHEN; CDR2 reads SYDVKM. V was shortened by 2 bases and J by 4 bases, with 14 bases between the two germline ends. CDR3 length equals 16 residues. The data belong to a study of shared clonotypes between healthy human individuals. Study-wide context: CD4 naive and CD4 memory each took three plates per donor, while CD8 naive took two and CD8 memory one.

Terminally differentiated effector memory CD45RA+ cells were excluded from the naive CD8 cells, which were CD45RO-negative and positively selected for CCR7. Study results and limitations: Sampling covered blood only; tissue repertoires likely differ. Clonotypes not shared had lower generation probabilities than those common to all four donors. Investigators expected sequencing depth to affect clonotype sharing among donors.

The sequenced sample was naive CD8+ T cells sorted from blood. The chain carries TRBV28 and TRBJ2-2; D is possibly TRBD2 (5 bases). This clonotype originated in a young man in good health. CDR3 in amino acids: CASSLVRIGGTGELFF. The CDR3, as DNA: TGTGCCAGCAGTTTAGTCAGGATAGGAGGCACCGGGGAGCTGTTTTTT.